Reported below is one TCR beta chain. What it binds is unknown. Here immunoSEQ multiplex PCR was the method, and the copy in TCRdb shows in-frame clones only, minus some. This table holds roughly 2 million clones, nearly 97% found once. The source of the sample is a study of shared clonotypes between healthy human individuals. The overall study: For every donor, three CD4 naive, three CD4 memory, two CD8 naive and one CD8 memory plates were used. General study findings and limits: A handful of donors shared around 5.2% of their naive CD4 clonotypes.

CDR1 and CDR2 from the germline V gene are SGHTA and FQGTGA. V gave up 9 bases and J gave up 0 bases, with 5 bases separating them. The CDR3 totals 12 residues. The chain recombines TRBV7-3 with TRBJ2-2; D gene ambiguous. The clonotype originates from a man between 18 and 29 years old in good health. The sample consisted of naive CD4+ T cells sorted from blood. The subset: CD45RA+ positively selected. The CDR3 DNA sequence: TGTGCCAGTGAATCGAACACCGGGGAGCTGTTTTTT. Translating it yields CASESNTGELFF.